Presented here are 20 T cell receptor beta chains from one specimen sequenced in a study of blood T cell repertoires in COVID-19. Using immunoSEQ multiplex PCR, the repertoire was profiled, and TCRdb retains in-frame clones only, with some absent. The table has under 130,000 clones, approximately 79% seen once; the top ten hold more than 20%. Sequenced material: peripheral blood. These TCRs come from a man aged 70-80 years with active or convalescent COVID-19.

V usage is TRBV28 and J usage is TRBJ2-1; 13 positions match TRBD2. The germline CDR1 and CDR2 sequences are MDHEN and SYDVKM. The CDR3 sequence is 17 residues long. After removal of 5 bases from V and 2 bases from J, the junction contained 6 bases not matched to a gene. CDR3 protein: CASSRGLAGAPYNEQFF. CDR3 bases: TGTGCCAGCAGTCGTGGACTAGCGGGAGCGCCCTACAATGAGCAGTTCTTC.

This CDR3 is CASSLEGRGQPQHF. The CDR3 DNA reads as TGTGCCAGCAGCTTAGAGGGAAGGGGACAGCCCCAGCATTTT. The chain joins TRBV11-2 to TRBJ1-5; tentatively, D is TRBD1 (5 bases). The CDR3 extends over 14 amino acids. Germline CDR1 and CDR2: SGHAT and FQNNGV. V was shortened by 0 bases and J by 7 bases, with 10 bases between the two germline ends.

This rearrangement joins TRBV7-6 to TRBJ2-7, with 7 positions matching TRBD1. CDR3 length equals 15 residues. V lost 5 bases to trimming and J lost 0 bases; unmatched junction nucleotides: 7. The germline CDR1 and CDR2 sequences are SGHVS and FNYEAQ. The DNA of the CDR3 is TGTGCCAGCAGCAGAGAACAGGGGATCTCCTACGAGCAGTACTTC. Its protein is CASSREQGISYEQYF.

The chain couples TRBV2 to TRBJ2-3, with D tentatively TRBD2 (7 bases). This CDR3 region has 14 residues. Looked up from germline, CDR1 is SNHLY and CDR2 is FYNNEI. The V and J ends lost 6 bases and 0 bases respectively, with 10 bases between them. In nucleotides, the CDR3 is TGTGCCAGCAGGGAGGGGGGGAGCACAGATACGCAGTATTTT. Its protein product is CASREGGSTDTQYF.

The chain uses TRBV5-1 and TRBJ2-1, with 16 bases lining up with TRBD2. V was clipped by 4 bases and J by 7 bases; unmatched bases: 8. The CDR3 loop spans 17 amino acids. Germline CDR1 and CDR2: SGHRS and YFSETQ. The CDR3 DNA reads as TGCGCCAGCAGCGTACCGGGACTAGCGGGAGGGGGTAATGAGCAGTTCTTC. Protein product: CASSVPGLAGGGNEQFF.

The chain couples TRBV18 to TRBJ1-2; D is ambiguous. Deletions cut 3 bases from V and 3 bases from J, with 8 bases between. The CDR3 has 13 residues. In germline, CDR1 is KGHSH, CDR2 LQKENI. CDR3 nucleotides: TGTGCCAGCTCACCCGGAACAGACTATGGCTACACCTTC. It yields the protein CASSPGTDYGYTF. The complete variable domain, with remaining parts taken from reference TRBV18 and TRBJ1-2, reads NAGVMQNPRHLVRRRGQEARLRCSPMKGHSHVYWYRQLPEEGLKFMVYLQKENIIDESGMPKERFSAEFPKEGPSILRIQQVVRGDSAAYFCASSPGTDYGYTFGSGTRLTVV.

V gene TRBV7-8 combines with J gene TRBJ1-5; D is perhaps TRBD1 (5 bases). This CDR3 has 15 amino acids. The germline gives CDR1 SGHVS, CDR2 FQNEAQ. V was clipped by 8 bases and J by 4 bases, with 18 bases between them. DNA of the CDR3: TGTGCCAGCTCTGGGGGGAGATTCCCGAATCAGCCCCAGCATTTT. Amino acids: CASSGGRFPNQPQHF. Based on the CDR3 plus reference TRBV7-8 and TRBJ1-5, the full variable domain is GAGVSQSPRYKVAKRGQDVALRCDPISGHVSLFWYQQALGQGPEFLTYFQNEAQLDKSGLPSDRFFAERPEGSVSTLKIQRTQQEDSAVYLCASSGGRFPNQPQHFGDGTRLSIL.

The chain couples TRBV28 to TRBJ1-6; 9 bases are shared with TRBD1. Trimming at V came to 5 bases and at J to 7 bases, leaving 3 bases not matched to a gene. The V gene's germline CDR1 is MDHEN and CDR2 SYDVKM. CDR3 length equals 14 residues. CDR3 coding DNA: TGTGCCAGCAGTATCGGACAGGGGAATTCACCCCTCCACTTT. It yields the protein CASSIGQGNSPLHF.

This clone was picked up one time. The rearrangement links TRBV3-1 (or the pseudogene TRBV3-2) to TRBJ2-5; 7 bases map to TRBD1. Trimming removed 3 bases from V and 5 bases from J; junction bases left unmatched: 9. Germline V gives CDR1 LGHDT, CDR2 YNNKEL (reference sequence). There are 15 residues in the CDR3. The CDR3 sequence is CASSHFKGAGETQYF. The CDR3, as DNA: TGTGCCAGCAGCCATTTCAAGGGGGCTGGCGAGACCCAGTACTTC.

V usage is TRBV6-5 and J usage is TRBJ1-5, with TRBD1 matching over 9 bases. V lost 7 bases to trimming and J lost 1 base; unmatched junction nucleotides: 5. CDR3 size: 15 residues. Germline assignment: CDR1 MNHEY and CDR2 SVGAGI. CDR3 nucleotide sequence: TGTGCCAGCACCGTCGGACAGGGGAGCAATCAGCCCCAGCATTTT. Translating gives CASTVGQGSNQPQHF.

The table lists this clone with a count of one. The chain carries TRBV6-5 and TRBJ1-6, with 11 bases fitting TRBD1. This CDR3 is 14 amino acids long. The trim removed 8 bases at V and 7 bases at J, leaving 4 bases unmatched. The V gene's germline CDR1 is MNHEY and CDR2 SVGAGI. The CDR3 loop is CASGWTGGNSPLHF. The CDR3 DNA reads TGTGCCAGCGGATGGACAGGGGGCAATTCACCCCTCCACTTT.

This clone was observed a handful of times. This chain uses TRBV5-1 with TRBJ1-6, with TRBD1 matching over 7 bases. Germline trimming cut 1 base from V and 7 bases from J; bases unmatched to any gene: 2. This CDR3 is built from 14 residues. CDR1 and CDR2 (germline): SGHRS, YFSETQ. CDR3 DNA sequence: TGCGCCAGCAGCTTGCTACAGGGGAATTCACCCCTCCACTTT. Encoded protein: CASSLLQGNSPLHF.

DNA for the CDR3: TGCGCCAGCAGCCTAGGACTAGCGGGGACCGGGGAGCTGTTTTTT. As protein: CASSLGLAGTGELFF. The rearrangement joins TRBV5-1 to TRBJ2-2; 12 positions agree with TRBD2. CDR1 SGHRS and CDR2 YFSETQ come from the germline V gene. The trim removed 4 bases at V and 5 bases at J, leaving 3 bases unmatched. This CDR3 spans 15 amino acids.

Note on this clone: Different DNA sequences within this sample yield the same CDR3. The V call is TRBV14, the J call TRBJ1-2; 10 bases map to TRBD1. V lost 1 base and J lost 8; bases outside the gene matches: 4. Germline CDR1 SGHDN, CDR2 FVKESK. The CDR3 covers 14 residues. DNA for the CDR3: TGTGCCAGCAGCCAAGTGACAGGGGGCGACGGCTACACCTTC. Protein sequence: CASSQVTGGDGYTF.

The gene calls are TRBV5-1 and TRBJ2-1; weak D call: TRBD2 (5 bases). The germline V gene encodes CDR1 SGHRS and CDR2 YFSETQ. The CDR3 totals 15 residues. V lost 0 bases and J 0 bases, leaving 7 bases between the germline ends. As DNA, the CDR3 is TGCGCCAGCAGCTTGGATGGGAGCTCCTACAATGAGCAGTTCTTC. Translated, it gives CASSLDGSSYNEQFF.

The chain couples TRBV24-1 to TRBJ1-1, with 7 nucleotides matching TRBD1. The CDR3 is made up of 18 amino acids. The V gene's germline CDR1 is KGHDR and CDR2 SFDVKD. Trimming at V came to 4 bases and at J to 0 bases, leaving 13 bases not matched to a gene. This CDR3 is CATSDPWTGLPMNTEAFF. The DNA for the CDR3 is TGTGCCACCAGTGACCCTTGGACAGGTCTTCCCATGAACACTGAAGCTTTCTTT.

On this clone: A junction end diverges from the germline sequence, so it may reflect a read error. The V and J genes are TRBV7-7 and TRBJ1-5, with D possibly being TRBD1 (6 bases). Germline values: CDR1 SSHAT, CDR2 FNYEAQ (reference sequence). The CDR3 has 13 residues. The chain's CDR3 is CASSLDKGEPQHF. DNA of the CDR3: TGTGCTAGCAGCTTAGACAAGGGGGAGCCCCAGCATTTT.

This sequence joins TRBV30 and TRBJ1-2; 9 bases align to TRBD1. The J segment lost 7 bases and the V segment lost 1 base, leaving 10 bases of the junction unmatched. CDR1 is GTSNPN, CDR2 SVGIG, per germline (reference sequence). This CDR3 has 15 amino acids. CDR3 coding DNA: TGTGCCTGGAGTGCCCTCGGGACAGGGCTAGGTGGCTACACCTTC. Translating gives CAWSALGTGLGGYTF.

The table lists this clone with a count of one. The chain employs TRBV5-1 and TRBJ2-3; TRBD2 agrees at 7 bases. Per the germline V gene, CDR1 is SGHRS and CDR2 is YFSETQ. CDR3 length: 14 residues. Trimming cost V 2 bases and J 3 bases; bases outside gene matches: 3. DNA for the CDR3: TGCGCCAGCAGCTTAAGGCGGGAGACAGATACGCAGTATTTT. Its translation: CASSLRRETDTQYF.

Many counts were recorded for this clone. V usage is TRBV9 and J usage is TRBJ1-1, with 8 positions matching TRBD1. The CDR3 has 16 amino acids. The germline gives CDR1 SGDLS, CDR2 YYNGEE. V lost 0 bases, J lost 2 bases, and 6 bases stayed unmatched. The CDR3 loop is CASSVGTGKGNTEAFF. CDR3 nucleotide sequence: TGTGCCAGCAGCGTAGGGACAGGGAAAGGAAACACTGAAGCTTTCTTT.